A selection of T cell receptor beta chains follows, all from one sample in a study of OX40 agonist ivuxolimab in advanced cancers. Measured with immunoSEQ multiplex PCR; TCRdb has only the in-frame clones, and not every one. The sample yields 60,000 to 65,000 clones, just under 85% seen once. Here the sequenced sample was CD4+ or CD8+ T cells sorted from blood, taken in a trial of the OX40 agonist ivuxolimab. The receptors shown here come from an adult with an advanced solid tumor such as melanoma, head and neck, liver or kidney cancer. CDR3s include the opening cysteine and the closing phenylalanine or tryptophan. The order of the fields is D gene, J gene, clone size, V gene, CDR3 protein, CDR3 DNA. D genes are given only for firm matches. Clone sizes are given selectively: once, few, many, or a class where the clone is expanded.

d_call: TRBD2
j_call: TRBJ2-1
clone_size: -
v_call: TRBV7-3
cdr3_aa: CASSSGTSGNNEQFF
cdr3_nt: TGTGCCAGCAGCTCGGGGACTAGCGGGAACAATGAGCAGTTCTTC

d_call: TRBD1
j_call: TRBJ1-2
clone_size: -
v_call: TRBV9
cdr3_aa: CASSLGTALGGYTF
cdr3_nt: TGTGCCAGCAGCTTGGGGACAGCGCTTGGTGGCTACACCTTC

d_call: TRBD1
j_call: TRBJ1-5
clone_size: -
v_call: TRBV10-3
cdr3_aa: CAISEGQGYQPQHF
cdr3_nt: TGTGCCATCAGTGAAGGACAGGGATATCAGCCCCAGCATTTT

d_call: -
j_call: TRBJ1-1
clone_size: -
v_call: TRBV18
cdr3_aa: CASSTLGQLSLNTEAFF
cdr3_nt: TGTGCCAGCTCAACACTGGGGCAGCTCTCGTTGAACACTGAAGCTTTCTTT

d_call: -
j_call: TRBJ1-1
clone_size: -
v_call: TRBV6-6
cdr3_aa: CAGGRTEAFF
cdr3_nt: TGTGCCGGAGGGCGAACTGAAGCTTTCTTT

d_call: -
j_call: TRBJ2-7
clone_size: -
v_call: TRBV6-5
cdr3_aa: CASSTRFEQYF
cdr3_nt: TGTGCCAGCAGTACCCGTTTCGAGCAGTACTTC

d_call: -
j_call: TRBJ1-6
clone_size: -
v_call: TRBV10-3
cdr3_aa: CAINGGGGGSPLHF
cdr3_nt: TGTGCCATCAATGGGGGGGGTGGTGGTTCACCCCTCCACTTT

d_call: -
j_call: TRBJ1-3
clone_size: -
v_call: TRBV9
cdr3_aa: CASSVRGDSGNTIYF
cdr3_nt: TGTGCCAGCAGCGTAAGGGGAGACTCTGGAAACACCATATATTTT

d_call: -
j_call: TRBJ2-5
clone_size: -
v_call: TRBV29-1
cdr3_aa: CSVEVAGAETQYF
cdr3_nt: TGCAGCGTTGAAGTCGCAGGGGCAGAGACCCAGTACTTC

d_call: -
j_call: TRBJ2-1
clone_size: -
v_call: TRBV27
cdr3_aa: CASSLSPAGQGYNEQFF
cdr3_nt: TGTGCCAGCAGTTTATCCCCGGCCGGGCAGGGCTACAATGAGCAGTTCTTC

d_call: TRBD1
j_call: TRBJ1-1
clone_size: few
v_call: TRBV5-4
cdr3_aa: CASSRTRGQGLMNTEAFF
cdr3_nt: TGTGCCAGCAGCCGGACTCGGGGACAGGGCCTAATGAACACTGAAGCTTTCTTT

d_call: -
j_call: TRBJ2-1
clone_size: -
v_call: TRBV19
cdr3_aa: CASSISGTYNEQFF
cdr3_nt: TGTGCCAGTAGTATCTCCGGGACCTACAATGAGCAGTTCTTC

d_call: TRBD1
j_call: TRBJ1-5
clone_size: -
v_call: TRBV28
cdr3_aa: CASNRGGQPQHF
cdr3_nt: TGTGCCAGCAACAGGGGAGGTCAGCCCCAGCATTTT

d_call: -
j_call: TRBJ1-2
clone_size: few
v_call: TRBV11-2
cdr3_aa: CASSLTGYTF
cdr3_nt: TGTGCCAGCAGCTTAACGGGCTACACCTTC

d_call: TRBD1
j_call: TRBJ1-5
clone_size: -
v_call: TRBV19
cdr3_aa: CASSSTGAPTNQPQHF
cdr3_nt: TGTGCCAGTAGTTCGACAGGGGCCCCAACCAATCAGCCCCAGCATTTT

d_call: -
j_call: TRBJ2-6
clone_size: -
v_call: TRBV13
cdr3_aa: CASSFSGANVLTF
cdr3_nt: TGTGCCAGCAGCTTCTCTGGGGCCAACGTCCTGACTTTC

d_call: -
j_call: TRBJ2-5
clone_size: -
v_call: TRBV4-2
cdr3_aa: CASSQDLGKETQYF
cdr3_nt: TGTGCCAGCAGCCAAGACCTAGGGAAAGAGACCCAGTACTTC

d_call: TRBD1
j_call: TRBJ2-7
clone_size: -
v_call: TRBV5-1
cdr3_aa: CASSLDREAFEQYF
cdr3_nt: TGCGCCAGCAGCCTGGACAGGGAGGCTTTCGAGCAGTACTTC

d_call: -
j_call: TRBJ2-1
clone_size: -
v_call: TRBV11-2
cdr3_aa: CASSLDGSSYNEQFF
cdr3_nt: TGTGCCAGCAGCTTAGATGGAAGCTCCTACAATGAGCAGTTCTTC

d_call: -
j_call: TRBJ1-1
clone_size: -
v_call: TRBV1
cdr3_aa: CTSSHPSYRGRPEAFF
cdr3_nt: TGCACCAGCAGCCACCCCAGTTACAGGGGGCGGCCTGAAGCTTTCTTT

d_call: TRBD1
j_call: TRBJ1-2
clone_size: -
v_call: TRBV5-4
cdr3_aa: CASSLPPSPGGVYGYTF
cdr3_nt: TGTGCCAGCAGCTTACCTCCCAGTCCAGGGGGTGTCTATGGCTACACCTTC

d_call: -
j_call: TRBJ1-2
clone_size: -
v_call: TRBV9
cdr3_aa: CASSVEMGLSGYTF
cdr3_nt: TGTGCCAGCAGCGTAGAAATGGGATTGAGCGGCTACACCTTC

d_call: TRBD1
j_call: TRBJ1-2
clone_size: -
v_call: TRBV7-8
cdr3_aa: CASSFPDRATGYTF
cdr3_nt: TGTGCCAGCAGCTTCCCGGACAGGGCGACTGGCTACACCTTC

d_call: TRBD1
j_call: TRBJ1-5
clone_size: -
v_call: TRBV2
cdr3_aa: CASGQGGQPQHF
cdr3_nt: TGTGCCAGCGGACAGGGGGGTCAGCCCCAGCATTTT

d_call: TRBD1
j_call: TRBJ2-2
clone_size: -
v_call: TRBV7-9
cdr3_aa: CASSQATGQGNTGELFF
cdr3_nt: TGTGCCAGCAGCCAAGCCACCGGACAGGGGAACACCGGGGAGCTGTTTTTT

d_call: TRBD2
j_call: TRBJ2-1
clone_size: -
v_call: TRBV5-6
cdr3_aa: CASSRLAGGYNEQFF
cdr3_nt: TGTGCCAGCAGCCGACTAGCAGGAGGGTACAATGAGCAGTTCTTC

d_call: -
j_call: TRBJ2-5
clone_size: -
v_call: TRBV7-2
cdr3_aa: CASSLRTRLQETQYF
cdr3_nt: TGTGCCAGCAGCTTACGGACACGCCTGCAAGAGACCCAGTACTTC

d_call: -
j_call: TRBJ2-7
clone_size: -
v_call: TRBV30
cdr3_aa: CAWSVGPISSYEQYF
cdr3_nt: TGTGCCTGGAGTGTTGGACCGATTAGCTCCTACGAGCAGTACTTC

d_call: -
j_call: TRBJ1-1
clone_size: once
v_call: TRBV6-1
cdr3_aa: CASSVGGPNTEAFF
cdr3_nt: TGTGCCAGCAGTGTGGGGGGCCCGAACACTGAAGCTTTCTTT

d_call: -
j_call: TRBJ2-2
clone_size: -
v_call: TRBV7-7
cdr3_aa: CASSLNRDPRTGELFF
cdr3_nt: TGTGCTAGCAGCCTAAACCGGGACCCCAGGACCGGGGAGCTGTTTTTT

d_call: TRBD1
j_call: TRBJ2-1
clone_size: -
v_call: TRBV6-5
cdr3_aa: CASSARDSRSNEQFF
cdr3_nt: TGTGCCAGCAGTGCCCGGGACAGCCGGTCCAATGAGCAGTTCTTC

d_call: -
j_call: TRBJ2-7
clone_size: -
v_call: TRBV27
cdr3_aa: CASSFSPHYEQYF
cdr3_nt: TGTGCCAGCAGTTTCTCTCCCCATTACGAGCAGTACTTC

d_call: TRBD1
j_call: TRBJ1-4
clone_size: many
v_call: TRBV28
cdr3_aa: CASSLQGATNEKLFF
cdr3_nt: TGTGCCAGCAGCCTACAGGGGGCGACTAATGAAAAACTGTTTTTT

d_call: TRBD2
j_call: TRBJ2-1
clone_size: -
v_call: TRBV7-9
cdr3_aa: CASSPRTSGGVSYNEQFF
cdr3_nt: TGTGCCAGCAGCCCCCGGACTAGCGGGGGGGTCTCCTACAATGAGCAGTTCTTC

d_call: TRBD1
j_call: TRBJ2-2
clone_size: -
v_call: TRBV7-9
cdr3_aa: CASSEKDRDYTGELFF
cdr3_nt: TGTGCCAGCAGCGAGAAGGACAGGGACTACACCGGGGAGCTGTTTTTT

d_call: TRBD1
j_call: TRBJ2-6
clone_size: -
v_call: TRBV5-1
cdr3_aa: CASNGQGGFSGANVLTF
cdr3_nt: TGCGCCAGCAACGGACAGGGGGGATTCTCTGGGGCCAACGTCCTGACTTTC

d_call: TRBD1
j_call: TRBJ1-1
clone_size: -
v_call: TRBV19
cdr3_aa: CASRITAGGGEAFF
cdr3_nt: TGTGCCAGTAGAATTACGGCAGGGGGTGGTGAAGCTTTCTTT

d_call: -
j_call: TRBJ1-3
clone_size: -
v_call: TRBV5-5
cdr3_aa: CASSLAGSHSGNTIYF
cdr3_nt: TGTGCCAGCAGCTTGGCAGGGTCCCACTCTGGAAACACCATATATTTT

d_call: -
j_call: TRBJ1-3
clone_size: -
v_call: TRBV19
cdr3_aa: CASKEFGVVRNTIYF
cdr3_nt: TGTGCCAGTAAGGAGTTTGGCGTGGTTCGAAACACCATATATTTT

d_call: -
j_call: TRBJ1-2
clone_size: -
v_call: TRBV9
cdr3_aa: CASSVDVTGYGYTF
cdr3_nt: TGTGCCAGCAGCGTAGACGTGACAGGCTATGGCTACACCTTC

d_call: -
j_call: TRBJ2-1
clone_size: -
v_call: TRBV30
cdr3_aa: CAWRGRRLGDNEQFF
cdr3_nt: TGTGCCTGGAGAGGTAGGAGACTAGGCGACAATGAGCAGTTCTTC

d_call: -
j_call: TRBJ2-6
clone_size: -
v_call: TRBV28
cdr3_aa: CASREQRYSGANVLTF
cdr3_nt: TGTGCCAGCAGGGAACAGAGATACTCTGGGGCCAACGTCCTGACTTTC

d_call: TRBD1
j_call: TRBJ2-7
clone_size: -
v_call: TRBV11-2
cdr3_aa: CASSFPGTGVYEQYF
cdr3_nt: TGTGCCAGCAGCTTCCCCGGGACAGGGGTCTACGAGCAGTACTTC

d_call: -
j_call: TRBJ2-5
clone_size: -
v_call: TRBV7-2
cdr3_aa: CASSLIGVRGEETQYF
cdr3_nt: TGTGCCAGCAGCTTAATAGGTGTCAGGGGGGAAGAGACCCAGTACTTC